This passage covers 21 T cell receptor beta chains from one sample sequenced in a study of T cell repertoires in cytomegalovirus infection. Via MiXCR, TCRdb re-called the reads, giving one row per CDR3 protein. Among about 130,000 distinct CDR3 sequences, about 31% were seen once, and the ten largest hold about 54%. Their antigen targets remain unknown. The sequences come from CD8+ T cells from cultured PBMCs, collected from culture after CMV antigen stimulation. These receptors all stem from a human donor in good health (CMV status not recorded). Some clones in this sample may be carry-over from other donors' samples.

The chain links TRBV15 to TRBJ1-1; TRBD1 aligns across 9 bases. The trim removed 3 bases at V and 1 base at J, leaving 3 bases unmatched. The CDR3 consists of 15 residues. The germline CDR1 and CDR2 sequences are LNHNV and YYDKDF (reference sequence). The CDR3 bases are TGTGCCACCAGCAGGGCGGGACAGGGGAACACTGAAGCTTTCTTT. Protein sequence: CATSRAGQGNTEAFF.

The V call is TRBV7-9, the J call TRBJ1-2; D call uncertain. Germline CDR1 and CDR2: SEHNR and FQNEAQ (reference sequence). Trimming took 2 bases from V and 8 from J, leaving 12 bases between them. This CDR3 comprises 13 residues. The CDR3 loop is CASSLQGPEGYTF. The CDR3 region has the DNA TGTGCCAGCAGCTTACAAGGACCAGAAGGCTACACCTTC.

The chain joins TRBV11-2 to TRBJ2-1; 10 bases map to TRBD2. J was trimmed by 2 bases and V by 5 bases; bases with no gene match: 6. Per the germline V gene, CDR1 is SGHAT and CDR2 is FQNNGV. The CDR3 loop spans 16 amino acids. CDR3 sequence: CASSDLSGGAYNEQFF. The CDR3 DNA reads as TGTGCCAGCAGCGATCTAAGCGGGGGGGCCTACAATGAGCAGTTCTTC. Drawing the rest from reference TRBV11-2 and TRBJ2-1, the complete variable domain is EAGVAQSPRYKIIEKRQSVAFWCNPISGHATLYWYQQILGQGPKLLIQFQNNGVVDDSQLPKDRFSAERLKGVDSTLKIQPAKLEDSAVYLCASSDLSGGAYNEQFFGPGTRLTVL.

This clonotype was detected a few times. This sequence joins TRBV28 and TRBJ2-7; D gene ambiguous. The CDR3 is 12 residues long. Germline CDR1 MDHEN, CDR2 SYDVKM. For the CDR3, the DNA is TGTGGTTCGTCAGGATACTCCTACGAGCAGTACTTC. It is translated as CGSSGYSYEQYF.

This clonotype occurred a few times. The chain has TRBV7-8 and TRBJ2-4; TRBD1 agrees at 9 bases. V lost 5 bases and J lost 9; bases outside the gene matches: 8. Germline CDR1 SGHVS, CDR2 FQNEAQ. The CDR3 contains 14 residues. In DNA form, the CDR3 reads TGTGCCAGCAGCGCCCGGGACAGGGCATTCATTCAGTACTTC. This translates into CASSARDRAFIQYF. The full variable domain, in which reference TRBV7-8 and TRBJ2-4 provide the parts outside the CDR3, is GAGVSQSPRYKVAKRGQDVALRCDPISGHVSLFWYQQALGQGPEFLTYFQNEAQLDKSGLPSDRFFAERPEGSVSTLKIQRTQQEDSAVYLCASSARDRAFIQYFGAGTRLSVL.

The V gene is TRBV7-8, the J gene TRBJ2-1; 8 nucleotides line up with TRBD2. Germline lookup yields CDR1 SGHVS and CDR2 FQNEAQ. The CDR3 spans 15 residues. Trimming took 4 bases from V and 4 from J; bases not matched to a gene: 6. The CDR3 coding sequence is TGTGCCAGCAGCTCATCCGGGACTAGTTACAATGAGCAGTTCTTC. Its translation: CASSSSGTSYNEQFF.

V gene TRBV6-2 or TRBV6-3 combines with J gene TRBJ2-1, with D uncertain. Germline V CDR1 and CDR2: MNHEY, SVGEGT. Trimming removed 2 bases at V and 5 bases at J, with 7 bases between. CDR3 length: 13 residues. Here the CDR3 DNA reads TGTGCCAGCAGTTACAAGGGCCACAATGAGCAGTTCTTC. Protein product: CASSYKGHNEQFF.

In its sample, this clonotype was seen a few times. The V call is TRBV9, the J call TRBJ2-1; 9 bases match TRBD2. Per the germline V gene, CDR1 is SGDLS and CDR2 is YYNGEE. With V trimmed by 0 bases and J by 6 bases, 10 bases remained unmatched. The CDR3 loop spans 17 amino acids. The CDR3 protein is CASSVVGSGGPFNEQFF. The CDR3 nucleotides read TGTGCCAGCAGCGTAGTGGGTAGCGGGGGACCCTTCAATGAGCAGTTCTTC.

The chain links TRBV5-1 to TRBJ2-1; 7 bases agree with TRBD2. CDR1 is SGHRS and CDR2 is YFSETQ in the germline V gene. This CDR3 contains 14 residues. The V segment lost 4 bases and the J segment 8 bases; nucleotides outside the gene matches: 9. Written as DNA, the CDR3 is TGCGCCAGCAGCCCGGGGGGTGGAGGGGATGAGCAGTTCTTC. Its protein product is CASSPGGGGDEQFF. Variable domain in full (rest from reference TRBV5-1 and TRBJ2-1): KAGVTQTPRYLIKTRGQQVTLSCSPISGHRSVSWYQQTPGQGLQFLFEYFSETQRNKGNFPGRFSGRQFSNSRSEMNVSTLELGDSALYLCASSPGGGGDEQFFGPGTRLTVL.

This sequence joins TRBV4-1 and TRBJ2-1; D is undetermined. Germline-derived CDR1 and CDR2 are MGHRA and YSYEKL. V lost 4 bases and J 8 bases, leaving 12 bases between the germline ends. CDR3 length: 13 amino acids. In DNA form, the CDR3 reads TGCGCCAGCAGCCCACCAAATAGTGATGAGCAGTTCTTC. It is translated as CASSPPNSDEQFF.

In DNA, the CDR3 is TGTGCCAGCATCCTCGGGGACACCACAGATACGCAGTATTTT. This translates into CASILGDTTDTQYF. The V gene is TRBV6-2 or TRBV6-3, the J gene TRBJ2-3; TRBD1 is a possible D gene (6 bases). This CDR3 is 14 amino acids long. CDR1 MNHEY and CDR2 SVGEGT come from the germline V gene. V was clipped by 7 bases and J by 2 bases, with 13 bases between them.

This clonotype was counted a few times. The chain carries TRBV6-4 and TRBJ2-3, with TRBD1 identical over 9 bases. The germline V gene encodes CDR1 MRHNA and CDR2 SNTAGT. This CDR3 spans 16 amino acids. V lost 6 bases to trimming and J lost 4 bases; unmatched junction nucleotides: 11. DNA of the CDR3: TGTGCCAGCAGCCCTAAGGAGGGACAGGGCCCAGATACGCAGTATTTT. It encodes CASSPKEGQGPDTQYF.

The chain employs TRBV7-9 and TRBJ2-7; the D call may be TRBD1 or TRBD2 (5 bases each). Between the trimmed V and J ends, which lost 7 bases and 2 bases, there was a span of 15 bases. CDR1 is SEHNR and CDR2 is FQNEAQ in the germline V gene (reference sequence). This CDR3 comprises 14 residues. DNA of the CDR3: TGTGCCAGCAACCCCGGGACCGCTACCTACGAGCAGTACTTC. Its translation: CASNPGTATYEQYF.

The sample holds many counts of this clonotype. V usage is TRBV7-8 and J usage is TRBJ1-1; TRBD1 might be the D (6 bases). The length of the CDR3 is 14 residues. The V end lost 8 bases, the J end lost 7 bases, and 20 bases lay between the germline ends. Looked up from germline, CDR1 is SGHVS and CDR2 is FQNEAQ. This CDR3 reads CASSSGTGGLEAFF. CDR3 bases: TGTGCCAGCTCCTCCGGGACGGGGGGCCTTGAAGCTTTCTTT.

Many counts were recorded for this clonotype. The chain couples TRBV7-8 to TRBJ2-7; D possibly corresponds to TRBD2 (6 bases). The CDR3 extends over 13 amino acids. Germline V gives CDR1 SGHVS, CDR2 FQNEAQ. Between the trimmed V and J ends, which lost 4 bases and 3 bases, there was a span of 10 bases. The CDR3 here is CASSSRRGYEQYF. CDR3 DNA sequence: TGTGCCAGCAGCTCACGGCGGGGCTACGAGCAGTACTTC.

This clonotype was observed a handful of times. The gene calls are TRBV7-9 and TRBJ1-2; 7 nucleotides align to TRBD1. With 4 bases clipped from V and 0 bases from J, the junction kept 5 bases outside the gene matches. This CDR3 is built from 15 residues. Looked up from germline, CDR1 is SEHNR and CDR2 is FQNEAQ (reference sequence). The CDR3 DNA reads as TGTGCCAGCAGCTCCCGGGACAGAGCTAACTATGGCTACACCTTC. Residues: CASSSRDRANYGYTF.

This clonotype was recorded at least ten times. V is TRBV6-1 and J is TRBJ1-4; no definite D call. The CDR3 extends over 14 amino acids. The ends were cut back, 2 bases at V and 11 bases at J, with 15 bases in the middle. From germline, CDR1 is MNHNS and CDR2 SASEGT. DNA of the CDR3: TGTGCCAGCAGTGAATTCTATACGTCCGGGAAACTGTTTTTT. Residues: CASSEFYTSGKLFF.

This clonotype was seen a handful of times. The V call is TRBV7-3, the J call TRBJ1-2; TRBD1 matches at 9 bases. Germline CDR1 reads SGHTA; CDR2 reads FQGTGA. The CDR3 is made up of 14 amino acids. The trim removed 8 bases at V and 5 bases at J, leaving 9 bases unmatched. The CDR3 region has the DNA TGTGCCAGCGTTTGGGGACAGGGACTTTATGGCTACACCTTC. Protein: CASVWGQGLYGYTF. The entire variable domain, with the rest obtained from reference TRBV7-3 and TRBJ1-2, is as follows: GAGVSQTPSNKVTEKGKYVELRCDPISGHTALYWYRQSLGQGPEFLIYFQGTGAADDSGLPNDRFFAVRPEGSVSTLKIQRTERGDSAVYLCASVWGQGLYGYTFGSGTRLTVV.

The chain joins TRBV19 to TRBJ2-1; TRBD2 matches 14 bases. The CDR3 extends over 15 amino acids. The junction had 3 bases not matched to a gene; V was cut back by 10 bases and J by 1 base. CDR1 is LNHDA, CDR2 SQIVND, per germline (reference sequence). For the CDR3, the DNA is TGTGCCACTCGGACTAGCGGGGGGTCCTACAATGAGCAGTTCTTC. Its translation is CATRTSGGSYNEQFF.

The DNA of the CDR3 is TGCGCCAGCAGTGAGTGGGAGACTCCAAGTGGAACTGAAGCTTTCTTT. Translating it yields CASSEWETPSGTEAFF. This chain links TRBV10-2 with TRBJ1-1, with D unclear. V was cut by 1 base and J by 5 bases, with 17 bases left in between. The CDR3 totals 16 residues. The germline V gene encodes CDR1 WSHSY and CDR2 SAAADI.

This sequence joins TRBV10-3 and TRBJ2-2; 11 nucleotides agree with TRBD2. Germline loops: CDR1 ENHRY, CDR2 SYGVKD. The J segment lost 0 bases and the V segment lost 2 bases, leaving 8 bases of the junction unmatched. This CDR3 is 19 amino acids long. The DNA of the CDR3 is TGTGCCATCAGTGAGGTCTGGCTAGCGGGGGGCACGAACACCGGGGAGCTGTTTTTT. Its translation: CAISEVWLAGGTNTGELFF.